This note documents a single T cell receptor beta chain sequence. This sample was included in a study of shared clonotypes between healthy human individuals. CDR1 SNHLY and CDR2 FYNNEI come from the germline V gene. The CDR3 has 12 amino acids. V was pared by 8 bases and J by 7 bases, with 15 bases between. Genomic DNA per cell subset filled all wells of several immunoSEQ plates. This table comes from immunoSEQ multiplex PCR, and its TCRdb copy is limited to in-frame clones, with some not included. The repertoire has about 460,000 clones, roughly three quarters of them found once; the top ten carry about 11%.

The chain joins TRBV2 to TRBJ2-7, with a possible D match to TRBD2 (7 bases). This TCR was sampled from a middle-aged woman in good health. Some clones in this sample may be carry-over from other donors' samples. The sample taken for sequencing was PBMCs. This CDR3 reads CASGGEQGEQYF. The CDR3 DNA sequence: TGTGCCAGCGGGGGGGAACAGGGAGAGCAGTACTTC.